This T cell receptor beta chain was identified during a study of shared clonotypes between healthy human individuals. Study summary: Per-donor plates numbered three CD4 naive, three CD4 memory, two CD8 naive and one CD8 memory.

In its sample, this clone was seen once. Its antigen is undetermined. V shed 6 bases and J 2 bases; nucleotides not matched to a gene: 4. This CDR3 contains 13 residues. Germline loops: CDR1 MNHEY, CDR2 SVGAGI. Points from the study as a whole: The study drew on few donors, limiting represented genetic and exposure-history diversity.

Profiled with immunoSEQ multiplex PCR; TCRdb holds only in-frame clones, not every one. Among about 2 million clones, roughly 94% were seen once, and the ten largest hold 0.85% to 1.2%. Naive CD8 cells, CD45RO-negative and positively selected for CCR7, excluded terminally differentiated effector memory CD45RA+ cells. All donors were healthy HIV-negative adults lacking recent acute infections or vaccinations. The origin of this receptor is a man aged 18 to 29 in good health. The sample comprised naive CD8+ T cells sorted from blood. The chain links TRBV6-5 to TRBJ2-7; the match to TRBD2 covers 7 bases. The CDR3 spells CASSGGSPYEQYF. CDR3 coding DNA: TGTGCCAGCAGCGGGGGGAGCCCCTACGAGCAGTACTTC.